This T cell receptor beta chain is from a study of cytomegalovirus exposure and HLA in healthy donors. The V segment lost 0 bases and the J segment 1 base; nucleotides outside the gene matches: 14. The CDR3 loop spans 20 amino acids. Germline lookup yields CDR1 MNHNS and CDR2 SASEGT. Whole-study results and caveats: There were some public TCRs occurring in many donors, but most TCR sequences were rare. Cytomegalovirus association was listed for 164 TCR beta chains.

This clone has just one count. The antigen remains unidentified. Both 60 Vbeta primers and 13 Jbeta primers went into the PCR. Using immunoSEQ multiplex PCR, the repertoire was profiled, and TCRdb retains in-frame clones only, with some absent. The table lists about 160,000 clones, over 80% of them singletons. The chain combines TRBV6-1 with TRBJ1-5; 8 positions agree with TRBD1. The sample was PBMCs. The origin of this receptor is a girl aged 5-17 years in good health and CMV-seropositive. The CDR3 is CASSEAPDRGYFRSNQPQHF. In DNA, the CDR3 is TGTGCCAGCAGTGAAGCTCCCGACAGGGGATACTTTAGGAGCAATCAGCCCCAGCATTTT.